The 5 T cell receptor beta chains below were found in one sample sequenced in a study of cytomegalovirus exposure and HLA in healthy donors. Measured with immunoSEQ multiplex PCR; TCRdb has only the in-frame clones, and not every one. The sample has approximately 65,000 clones, over 95% seen once. The sample taken for sequencing was PBMCs. All receptors derive from a man younger than 35 in good health and CMV-seronegative.

V and J are TRBV7-2 and TRBJ1-2, with a possible D match to TRBD1 (5 bases). Germline CDR1 SGHTA, CDR2 FQGNSA. Trimming removed 5 bases from V and 2 bases from J, with 15 bases in between. The CDR3 is made up of 15 amino acids. The CDR3 region is CASSGGFIGNYGYTF. CDR3 nucleotide sequence: TGTGCCAGCAGCGGGGGGTTTATAGGGAACTATGGCTACACCTTC.

CDR3 in amino acids: CASSYGGTVNSPLHF. CDR3 DNA sequence: TGTGCCAGCAGTTACGGGGGGACAGTCAATTCACCCCTCCACTTT. J is TRBJ1-6 and V is TRBV6-6, with TRBD1 matching 7 bases. The CDR3 consists of 15 residues. CDR1 is MNHNY, CDR2 SVGAGI, per germline (reference sequence). With 2 bases clipped from V and 7 bases from J, the junction kept 5 bases outside the gene matches.

This chain links TRBV6-1 with TRBJ2-3; 8 nucleotides match TRBD1. V shed 4 bases, J shed 0 bases, and the junction held 3 bases outside the gene matches. The germline V gene encodes CDR1 MNHNS and CDR2 SASEGT. The CDR3 runs to 15 residues. As DNA, the CDR3 is TGTGCCAGCAGTGTCCGGGACAGGAGCACAGATACGCAGTATTTT. Translated: CASSVRDRSTDTQYF.

V gene TRBV6-5 combines with J gene TRBJ1-1; 8 nucleotides match TRBD1. V shed 7 bases, J shed 1 base, and the junction held 8 bases outside the gene matches. Germline loops: CDR1 MNHEY, CDR2 SVGAGI. The CDR3 length is 15 residues. CDR3 DNA: TGTGCCAGCAATAACGGGGACAGGCCGAACACTGAAGCTTTCTTT. Its translation: CASNNGDRPNTEAFF.

The V gene is TRBV2, the J gene TRBJ2-5; possibly TRBD1 for D (5 bases). V lost 7 bases and J lost 0, with 12 bases in between. Germline CDR1 SNHLY, CDR2 FYNNEI. This CDR3 has 14 amino acids. The DNA of the CDR3 is TGTGCCAGCATACTCCAACAGGACCAAGAGACCCAGTACTTC. This encodes CASILQQDQETQYF.